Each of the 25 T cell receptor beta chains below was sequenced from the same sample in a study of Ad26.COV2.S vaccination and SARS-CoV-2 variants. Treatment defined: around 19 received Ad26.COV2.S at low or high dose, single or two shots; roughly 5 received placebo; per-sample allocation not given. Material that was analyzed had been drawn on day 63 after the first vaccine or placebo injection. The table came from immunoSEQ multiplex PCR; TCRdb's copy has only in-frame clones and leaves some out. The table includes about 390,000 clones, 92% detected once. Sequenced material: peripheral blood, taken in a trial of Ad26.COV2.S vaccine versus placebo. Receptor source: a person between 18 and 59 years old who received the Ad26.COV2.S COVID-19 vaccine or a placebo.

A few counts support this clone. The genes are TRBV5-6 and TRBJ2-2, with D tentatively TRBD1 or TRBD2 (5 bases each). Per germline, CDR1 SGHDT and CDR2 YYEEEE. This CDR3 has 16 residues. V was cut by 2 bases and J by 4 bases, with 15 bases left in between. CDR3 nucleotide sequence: TGTGCCAGCAGCTTTGATTGGGGGATCGGCACCGGGGAGCTGTTTTTT. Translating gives CASSFDWGIGTGELFF.

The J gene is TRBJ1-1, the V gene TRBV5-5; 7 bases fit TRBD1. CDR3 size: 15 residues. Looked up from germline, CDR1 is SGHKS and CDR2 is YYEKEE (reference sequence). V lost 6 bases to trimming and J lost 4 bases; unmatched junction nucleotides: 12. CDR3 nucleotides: TGTGCCAGCACCCAAAGAACAACAGGGGCCACTGAAGCTTTCTTT. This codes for CASTQRTTGATEAFF.

CDR3 protein: CASSIGTGSQPQHF. The CDR3 DNA is TGTGCCAGTAGTATCGGGACAGGGTCTCAGCCCCAGCATTTT. This chain connects TRBV19 to TRBJ1-5; 9 bases match TRBD1. J gave up 6 bases and V 3 bases, and 3 bases lay outside the gene matches. This CDR3 region has 14 residues. Germline assignment: CDR1 LNHDA and CDR2 SQIVND (reference sequence).

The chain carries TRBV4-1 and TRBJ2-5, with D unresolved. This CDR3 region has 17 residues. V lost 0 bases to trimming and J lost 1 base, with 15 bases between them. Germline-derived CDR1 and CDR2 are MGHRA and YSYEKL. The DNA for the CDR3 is TGCGCCAGCAGCCAAGATTCGCGCGTTACCATCCAAGAGACCCAGTACTTC. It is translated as CASSQDSRVTIQETQYF.

CDR3 residues: CASSLVYRNNEQFF. DNA of the CDR3: TGTGCCAGCAGCTTAGTATACCGGAACAATGAGCAGTTCTTC. The rearrangement uses TRBV7-2 and TRBJ2-1; the D is unclear. The germline V gene has CDR1 SGHTA and CDR2 FQGNSA. The V end lost 1 base, the J end lost 5 bases, and 9 bases lay between the germline ends. The CDR3 extends over 14 amino acids.

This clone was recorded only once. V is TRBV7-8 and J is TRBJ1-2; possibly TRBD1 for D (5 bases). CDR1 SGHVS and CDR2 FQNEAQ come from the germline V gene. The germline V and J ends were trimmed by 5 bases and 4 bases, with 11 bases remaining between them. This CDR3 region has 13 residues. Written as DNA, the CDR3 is TGTGCCAGCAGCCGACAGAACGGCTATGGCTACACCTTC. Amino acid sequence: CASSRQNGYGYTF.

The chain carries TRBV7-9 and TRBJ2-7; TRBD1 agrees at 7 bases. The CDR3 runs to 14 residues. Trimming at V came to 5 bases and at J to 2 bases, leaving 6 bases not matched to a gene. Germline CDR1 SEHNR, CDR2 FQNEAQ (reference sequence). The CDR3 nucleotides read TGTGCCAGCAGCATGGGACAGCCGCCCTACGAGCAGTACTTC. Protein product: CASSMGQPPYEQYF. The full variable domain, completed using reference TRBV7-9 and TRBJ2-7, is DTGVSQNPRHKITKRGQNVTFRCDPISEHNRLYWYRQTLGQGPEFLTYFQNEAQLEKSRLLSDRFSAERPKGSFSTLEIQRTEQGDSAMYLCASSMGQPPYEQYFGPGTRLTVT.

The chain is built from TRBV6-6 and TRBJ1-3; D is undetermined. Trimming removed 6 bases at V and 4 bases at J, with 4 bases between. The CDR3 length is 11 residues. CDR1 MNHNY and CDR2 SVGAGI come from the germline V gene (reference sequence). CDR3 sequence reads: CASSLGNTIYF. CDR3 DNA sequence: TGTGCCAGCAGCCTCGGAAACACCATATATTTT.

In DNA form, the CDR3 reads TGTGCCAGCAGCGGCGGGGTTGGTGGCTACACCTTC. The encoded protein is CASSGGVGGYTF. The V gene is TRBV9, the J gene TRBJ1-2; D is uncertain. The V end lost 3 bases, the J end lost 7 bases, and 10 bases lay between the germline ends. This CDR3 spans 12 amino acids. Germline CDR1 is SGDLS and CDR2 is YYNGEE.

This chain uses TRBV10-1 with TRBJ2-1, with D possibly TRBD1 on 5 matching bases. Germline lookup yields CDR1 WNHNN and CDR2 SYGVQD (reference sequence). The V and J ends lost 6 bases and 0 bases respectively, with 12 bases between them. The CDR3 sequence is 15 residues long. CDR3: CASSRAGSSYNEQFF. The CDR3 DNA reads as TGCGCCAGCAGCAGGGCAGGCAGCTCCTACAATGAGCAGTTCTTC.

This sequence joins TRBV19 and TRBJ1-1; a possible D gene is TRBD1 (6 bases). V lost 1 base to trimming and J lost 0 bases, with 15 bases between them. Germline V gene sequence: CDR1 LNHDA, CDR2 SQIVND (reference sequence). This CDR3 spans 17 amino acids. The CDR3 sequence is CASSIVPRQALNTEAFF. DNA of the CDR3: TGTGCCAGTAGTATAGTACCTAGACAGGCCCTGAACACTGAAGCTTTCTTT. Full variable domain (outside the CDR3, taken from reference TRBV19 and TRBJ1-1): DGGITQSPKYLFRKEGQNVTLSCEQNLNHDAMYWYRQDPGQGLRLIYYSQIVNDFQKGDIAEGYSVSREKKESFPLTVTSAQKNPTAFYLCASSIVPRQALNTEAFFGQGTRLTVV.

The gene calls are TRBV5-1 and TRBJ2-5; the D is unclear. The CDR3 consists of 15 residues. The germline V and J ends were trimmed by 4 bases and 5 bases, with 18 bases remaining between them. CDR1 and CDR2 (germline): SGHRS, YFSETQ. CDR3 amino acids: CASSPTGLGHETQYF. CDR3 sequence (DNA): TGCGCCAGCAGCCCCACTGGGCTAGGTCACGAGACCCAGTACTTC.

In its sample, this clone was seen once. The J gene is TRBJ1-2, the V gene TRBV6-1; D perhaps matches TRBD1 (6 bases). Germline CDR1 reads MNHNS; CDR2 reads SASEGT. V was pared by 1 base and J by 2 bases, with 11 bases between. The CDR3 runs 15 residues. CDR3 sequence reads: CASSEGIGTNYGYTF. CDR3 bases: TGTGCCAGCAGTGAAGGAATAGGGACAAACTATGGCTACACCTTC.

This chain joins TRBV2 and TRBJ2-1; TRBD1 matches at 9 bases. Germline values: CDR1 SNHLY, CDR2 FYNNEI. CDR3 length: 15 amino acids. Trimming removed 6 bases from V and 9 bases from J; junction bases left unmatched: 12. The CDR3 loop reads CASSPGQGFRSEQFF. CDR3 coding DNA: TGTGCCAGCAGCCCTGGACAGGGGTTTCGCAGTGAGCAGTTCTTC.

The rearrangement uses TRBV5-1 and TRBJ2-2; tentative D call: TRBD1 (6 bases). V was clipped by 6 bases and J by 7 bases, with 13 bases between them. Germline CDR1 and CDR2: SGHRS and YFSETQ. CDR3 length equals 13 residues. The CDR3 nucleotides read TGCGCCAGCACCCCTACAGGGAGCGGGGAGCTGTTTTTT. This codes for CASTPTGSGELFF.

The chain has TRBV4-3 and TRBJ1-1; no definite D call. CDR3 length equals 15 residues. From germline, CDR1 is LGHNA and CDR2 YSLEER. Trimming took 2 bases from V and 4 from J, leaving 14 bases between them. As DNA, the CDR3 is TGCGCCAGCAGCCAATACCTAGGACTGCGCACTGAAGCTTTCTTT. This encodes CASSQYLGLRTEAFF.

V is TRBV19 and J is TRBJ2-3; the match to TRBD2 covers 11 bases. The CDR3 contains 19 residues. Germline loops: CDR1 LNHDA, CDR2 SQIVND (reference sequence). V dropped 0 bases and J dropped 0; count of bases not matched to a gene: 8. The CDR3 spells CASSIELPIAGGSTDTQYF. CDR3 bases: TGTGCCAGTAGTATAGAGCTCCCGATAGCGGGGGGGAGCACAGATACGCAGTATTTT.

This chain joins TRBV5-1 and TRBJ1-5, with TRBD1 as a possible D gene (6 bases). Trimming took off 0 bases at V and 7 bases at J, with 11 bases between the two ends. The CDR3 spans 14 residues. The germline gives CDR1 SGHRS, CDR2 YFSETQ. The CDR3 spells CASSLEGGRQPQHF. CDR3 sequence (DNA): TGCGCCAGCAGCTTGGAGGGGGGGCGGCAGCCCCAGCATTTT.

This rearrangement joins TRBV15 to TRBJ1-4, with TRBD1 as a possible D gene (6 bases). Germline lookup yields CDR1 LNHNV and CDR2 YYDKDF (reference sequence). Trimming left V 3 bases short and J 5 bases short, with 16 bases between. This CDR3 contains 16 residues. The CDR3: CATSSDSGVLNEKLFF. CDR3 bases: TGTGCCACCAGCAGCGACTCAGGGGTTTTAAATGAAAAACTGTTTTTT.

The CDR3 bases are TGTGCCAGCAGCGTAGGTGGACTACAAACCTCCTACGAGCAGTACTTC. Translated: CASSVGGLQTSYEQYF. V gene TRBV9 combines with J gene TRBJ2-7; tentative D call: TRBD2 (6 bases). The CDR3 loop spans 16 amino acids. Deletions cut 0 bases from V and 0 bases from J, with 13 bases between. CDR1 and CDR2 from the germline V gene are SGDLS and YYNGEE. Using reference TRBV9 and TRBJ2-7 for the parts outside the CDR3, the full variable domain is DSGVTQTPKHLITATGQRVTLRCSPRSGDLSVYWYQQSLDQGLQFLIQYYNGEERAKGNILERFSAQQFPDLHSELNLSSLELGDSALYFCASSVGGLQTSYEQYFGPGTRLTVT.

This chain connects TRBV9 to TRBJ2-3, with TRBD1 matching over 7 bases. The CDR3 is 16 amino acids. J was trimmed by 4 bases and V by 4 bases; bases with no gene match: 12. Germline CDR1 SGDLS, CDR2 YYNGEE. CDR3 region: CASSSPAPGGPDTQYF. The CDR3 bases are TGTGCCAGCAGCTCCCCGGCCCCAGGGGGACCAGATACGCAGTATTTT.

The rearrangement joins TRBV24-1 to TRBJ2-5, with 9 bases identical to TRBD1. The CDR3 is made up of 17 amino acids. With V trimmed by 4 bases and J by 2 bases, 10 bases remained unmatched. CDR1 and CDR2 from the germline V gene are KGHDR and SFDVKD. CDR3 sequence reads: CATSEPTGGRGQETQYF. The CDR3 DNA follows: TGTGCCACCAGTGAACCGACAGGGGGTCGTGGTCAAGAGACCCAGTACTTC.

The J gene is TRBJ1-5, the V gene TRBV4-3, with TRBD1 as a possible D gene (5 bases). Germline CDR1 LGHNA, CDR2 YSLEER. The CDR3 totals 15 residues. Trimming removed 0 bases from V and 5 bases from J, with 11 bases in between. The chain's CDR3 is CASSQDYGGHQPQHF. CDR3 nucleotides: TGCGCCAGCAGCCAAGATTACGGGGGTCATCAGCCCCAGCATTTT.

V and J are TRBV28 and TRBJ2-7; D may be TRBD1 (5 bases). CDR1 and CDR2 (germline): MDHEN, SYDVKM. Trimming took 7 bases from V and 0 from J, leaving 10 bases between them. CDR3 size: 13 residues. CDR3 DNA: TGTGCCAGCACTAGGACACTCTCCTACGAGCAGTACTTC. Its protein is CASTRTLSYEQYF.

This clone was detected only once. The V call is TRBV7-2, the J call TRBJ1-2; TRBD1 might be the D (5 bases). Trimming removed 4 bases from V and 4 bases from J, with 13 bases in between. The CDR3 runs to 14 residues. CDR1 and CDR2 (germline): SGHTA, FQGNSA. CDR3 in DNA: TGTGCCAGCAGCTCAGGGACCTACCTCTATGGCTACACCTTC. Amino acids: CASSSGTYLYGYTF.